The clone carrying this TCR beta chain was seen only a few times. No antigen is known for it. Possible read error: a much larger clone is one base away. This sample was taken from a study of breast tumors, draining lymph nodes, adjacent tissues. General observations from the study: Tumor repertoires ranked between lymph nodes and nontumor tissue in diversity, with V and J gene preferences. Most tumor T cells seemingly derive from lymph node, then expand in tumor. That most tumor T cells come from lymph nodes remained unproven. Luminal-like breast cancer showed significantly higher tumor–nontumor repertoire similarity than basal-like.

Breast cancer patients provided tissue from their axillary draining lymph nodes. Germline V gene sequence: CDR1 SEHNR, CDR2 FQNEAQ (reference sequence). CDR3 size: 15 residues. TCRdb redid the calling of the multiplex PCR reads with MiXCR, one entry per CDR3 protein. This table has about 180,000 distinct CDR3 sequences, approximately 30% appearing once. The sequencing sample was made of axillary lymph node tissue. The source is a female donor with breast cancer. Some clones in this sample may be carry-over from other donors' samples. The chain has TRBV7-9 and TRBJ2-1; D may be TRBD1 or TRBD2 (6 bases each). CDR3 bases: TGTGCCAGCAGTGACCGGAGGGGGATCTACAATGAGCAGCTCTTC. Translating gives CASSDRRGIYNEQLF.